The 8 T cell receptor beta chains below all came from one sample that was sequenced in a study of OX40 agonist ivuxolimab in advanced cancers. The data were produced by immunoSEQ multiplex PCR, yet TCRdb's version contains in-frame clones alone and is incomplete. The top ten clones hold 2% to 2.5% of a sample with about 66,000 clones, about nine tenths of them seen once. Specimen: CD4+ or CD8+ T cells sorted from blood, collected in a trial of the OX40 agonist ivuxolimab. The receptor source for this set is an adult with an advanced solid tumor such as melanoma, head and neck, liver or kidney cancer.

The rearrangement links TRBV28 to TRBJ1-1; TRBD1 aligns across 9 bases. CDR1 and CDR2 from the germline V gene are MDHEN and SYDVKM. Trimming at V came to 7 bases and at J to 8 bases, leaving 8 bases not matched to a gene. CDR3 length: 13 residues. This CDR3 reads CASNLGQGKEAFF. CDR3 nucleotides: TGTGCCAGCAATCTTGGACAGGGGAAGGAAGCTTTCTTT.

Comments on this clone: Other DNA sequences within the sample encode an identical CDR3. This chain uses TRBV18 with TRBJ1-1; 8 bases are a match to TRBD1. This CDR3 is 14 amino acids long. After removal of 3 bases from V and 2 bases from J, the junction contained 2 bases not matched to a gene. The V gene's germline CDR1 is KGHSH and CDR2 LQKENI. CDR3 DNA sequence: TGTGCCAGCTCACCCGACAGGGGTAACACTGAAGCTTTCTTT. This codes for CASSPDRGNTEAFF.

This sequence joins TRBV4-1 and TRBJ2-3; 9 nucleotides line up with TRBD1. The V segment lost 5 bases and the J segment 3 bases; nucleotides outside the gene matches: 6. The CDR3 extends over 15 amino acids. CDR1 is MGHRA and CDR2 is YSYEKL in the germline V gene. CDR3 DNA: TGCGCCAGCAGCGAACAGGGGGCTGATACAGATACGCAGTATTTT. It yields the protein CASSEQGADTDTQYF.

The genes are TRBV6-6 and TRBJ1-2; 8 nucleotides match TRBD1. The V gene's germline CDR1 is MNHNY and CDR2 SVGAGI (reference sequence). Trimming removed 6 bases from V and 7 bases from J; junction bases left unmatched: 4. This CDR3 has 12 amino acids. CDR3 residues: CASRQGVVGYTF. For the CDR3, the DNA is TGTGCCAGCAGACAGGGGGTGGTTGGCTACACCTTC.

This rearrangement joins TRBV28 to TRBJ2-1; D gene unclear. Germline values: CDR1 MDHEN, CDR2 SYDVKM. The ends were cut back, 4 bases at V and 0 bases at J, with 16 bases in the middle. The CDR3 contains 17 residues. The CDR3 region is CASSSPASLSSYNEQFF. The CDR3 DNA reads TGTGCCAGCAGTTCACCGGCGTCCCTAAGCTCCTACAATGAGCAGTTCTTC.

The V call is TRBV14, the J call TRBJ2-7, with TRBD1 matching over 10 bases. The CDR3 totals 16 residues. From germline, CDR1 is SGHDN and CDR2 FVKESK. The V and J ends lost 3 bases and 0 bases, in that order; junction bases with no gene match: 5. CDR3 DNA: TGTGCCAGCAGCCAGACAGGGGGCCGGAGCTCCTACGAGCAGTACTTC. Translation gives CASSQTGGRSSYEQYF.

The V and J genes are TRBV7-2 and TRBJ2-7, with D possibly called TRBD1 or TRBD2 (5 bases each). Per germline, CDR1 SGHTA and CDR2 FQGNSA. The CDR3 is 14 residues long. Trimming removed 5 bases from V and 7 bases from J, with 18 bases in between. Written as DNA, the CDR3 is TGTGCCAGCAGCCCCGCAGTAGAGGGGTGGGAGCAGTACTTC. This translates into CASSPAVEGWEQYF. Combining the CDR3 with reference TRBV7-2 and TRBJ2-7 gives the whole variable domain GAGVSQSPSNKVTEKGKDVELRCDPISGHTALYWYRQSLGQGLEFLIYFQGNSAPDKSGLPSDRFSAERTGGSVSTLTIQRTQQEDSAVYLCASSPAVEGWEQYFGPGTRLTVT.

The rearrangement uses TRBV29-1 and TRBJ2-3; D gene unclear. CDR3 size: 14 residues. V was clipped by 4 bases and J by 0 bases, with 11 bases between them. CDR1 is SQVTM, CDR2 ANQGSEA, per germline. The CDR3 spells CSVASYSSTDTQYF. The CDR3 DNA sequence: TGCAGCGTTGCCTCTTACTCTAGCACAGATACGCAGTATTTT.